This TCR beta chain derives from a study of blood T cell repertoires in COVID-19. Looking at the study overall: PBMCs, B-cell-depleted T cells, or T cells were the source of the cDNA or gDNA that made up the material.

Germline-derived CDR1 and CDR2 are SGHRS and YFSETQ. Trimming shortened V by 4 bases and J by 1 base, and 9 bases separated the two germline ends. The CDR3 consists of 13 residues. Libraries were prepared by immunoSEQ multiplex PCR; TCRdb keeps only in-frame clonotypes and omits some of them. The sample records about 250,000 clones, around 88% being singletons. V usage is TRBV5-1 and J usage is TRBJ2-7; weak D call: TRBD1 (6 bases). Sample: peripheral blood. The receptor was derived from a man older than 75 with acute or convalescent COVID-19. The DNA of the CDR3 is TGCGCCAGCAGCCAGGGGAGTTCCTACGAGCAGTACTTC. Translating it yields CASSQGSSYEQYF. Full variable domain (outside the CDR3, taken from reference TRBV5-1 and TRBJ2-7): KAGVTQTPRYLIKTRGQQVTLSCSPISGHRSVSWYQQTPGQGLQFLFEYFSETQRNKGNFPGRFSGRQFSNSRSEMNVSTLELGDSALYLCASSQGSSYEQYFGPGTRLTVT.